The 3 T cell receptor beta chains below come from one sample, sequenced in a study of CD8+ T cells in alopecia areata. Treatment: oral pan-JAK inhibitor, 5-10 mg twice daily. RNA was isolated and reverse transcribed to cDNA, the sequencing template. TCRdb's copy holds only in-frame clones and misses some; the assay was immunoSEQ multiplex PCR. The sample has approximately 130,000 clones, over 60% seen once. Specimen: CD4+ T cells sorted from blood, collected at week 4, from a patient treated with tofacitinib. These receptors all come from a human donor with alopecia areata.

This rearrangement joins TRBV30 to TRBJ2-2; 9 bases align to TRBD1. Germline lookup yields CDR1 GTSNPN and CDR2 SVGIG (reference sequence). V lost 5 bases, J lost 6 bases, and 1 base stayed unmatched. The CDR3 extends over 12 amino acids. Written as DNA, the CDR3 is TGTGCCTGGGACAGGGGGGCCGGGGAGCTGTTTTTT. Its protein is CAWDRGAGELFF.

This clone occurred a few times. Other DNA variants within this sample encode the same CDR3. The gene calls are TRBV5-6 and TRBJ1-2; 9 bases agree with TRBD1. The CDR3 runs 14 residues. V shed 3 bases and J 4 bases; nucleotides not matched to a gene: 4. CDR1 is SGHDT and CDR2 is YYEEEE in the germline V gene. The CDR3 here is CASSSTGGAYGYTF. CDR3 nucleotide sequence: TGTGCCAGCAGCTCCACAGGGGGCGCCTATGGCTACACCTTC.

Written as DNA, the CDR3 is TGTGCCACCAGCAGAGCTGCTAGCGGGGGTACGCAGTATTTT. Its protein product is CATSRAASGGTQYF. This rearrangement joins TRBV15 to TRBJ2-3, with TRBD2 matching over 10 bases. This CDR3 has 14 residues. Trimming at V came to 1 base and at J to 8 bases, leaving 3 bases not matched to a gene. CDR1 is LNHNV, CDR2 YYDKDF, per germline (reference sequence).